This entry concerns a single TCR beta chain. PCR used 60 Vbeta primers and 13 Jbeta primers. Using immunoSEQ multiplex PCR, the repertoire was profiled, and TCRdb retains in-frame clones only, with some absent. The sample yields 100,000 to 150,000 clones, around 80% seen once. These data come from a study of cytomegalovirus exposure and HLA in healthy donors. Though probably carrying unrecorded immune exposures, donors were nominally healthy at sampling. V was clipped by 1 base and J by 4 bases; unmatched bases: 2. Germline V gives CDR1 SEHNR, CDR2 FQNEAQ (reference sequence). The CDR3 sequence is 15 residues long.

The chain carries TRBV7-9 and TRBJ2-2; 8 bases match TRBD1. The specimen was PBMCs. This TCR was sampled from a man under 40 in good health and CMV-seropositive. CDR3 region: CASSLGTGSTGELFF. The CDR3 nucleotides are TGTGCCAGCAGCTTAGGGACAGGGTCCACCGGGGAGCTGTTTTTT.